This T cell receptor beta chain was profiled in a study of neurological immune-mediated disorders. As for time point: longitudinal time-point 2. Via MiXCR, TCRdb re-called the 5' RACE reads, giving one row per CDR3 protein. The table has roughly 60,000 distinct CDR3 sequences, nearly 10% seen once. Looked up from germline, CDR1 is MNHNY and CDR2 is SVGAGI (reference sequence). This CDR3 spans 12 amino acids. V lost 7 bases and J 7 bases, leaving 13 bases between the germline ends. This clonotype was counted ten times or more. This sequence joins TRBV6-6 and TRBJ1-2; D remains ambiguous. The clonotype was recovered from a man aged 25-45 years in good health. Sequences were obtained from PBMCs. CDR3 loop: CASKPSGPGYTF. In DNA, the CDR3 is TGTGCCAGCAAGCCCTCCGGGCCTGGCTACACCTTC.